This is a list of T cell receptor beta chains from one sample in a study of CD8+CD57+ T cells in acquired aplastic anemia. TCRdb itself ran the reads through MiXCR, one entry per CDR3 protein. The sample contains 95,000 to 150,000 distinct CDR3 sequences, 45% to 60% of which appear only once. Material for sequencing was sorted CD4+, CD8+, or CD8+CD57+ T cells (not recorded which) from PBMCs. All receptors derive from a human donor with aplastic anemia. CDR3s include the opening cysteine and the closing phenylalanine or tryptophan. The order of the fields is clone size, J gene, D gene, V gene, CDR3 protein, CDR3 DNA. The D gene is left open where the match is weak. For some rows the clone size is stated as once, few or many, or as a class when expanded; others skip it.

clone size: once; J gene: TRBJ1-1; D gene: NA; V gene: TRBV29-1; CDR3 protein: CSVGPSWEAFF; CDR3 DNA: TGCAGCGTTGGCCCATCGTGGGAAGCTTTCTTT
clone size: NA; J gene: TRBJ2-3; D gene: TRBD2; V gene: TRBV12-3/TRBV12-4; CDR3 protein: CASSTDWRGVTDTQYF; CDR3 DNA: TGTGCCAGCAGCACTGACTGGCGGGGGGTTACAGATACGCAGTATTTT
clone size: NA; J gene: TRBJ2-5; D gene: NA; V gene: TRBV10-3; CDR3 protein: CAISGSGTSSSTQYF; CDR3 DNA: TGTGCCATCAGCGGATCCGGGACATCTTCTTCGACCCAGTACTTC
clone size: once; J gene: TRBJ1-2; D gene: TRBD1; V gene: TRBV15; CDR3 protein: CATGSTRTGVGYTF; CDR3 DNA: TGTGCCACCGGATCCACGCGGACAGGAGTTGGCTACACCTTC
clone size: many; J gene: TRBJ1-1; D gene: TRBD1; V gene: TRBV7-6; CDR3 protein: CASSSGQGARDTEAFF; CDR3 DNA: TGTGCCAGCAGCTCCGGACAGGGGGCACGGGACACTGAAGCTTTCTTT
clone size: NA; J gene: TRBJ2-7; D gene: NA; V gene: TRBV15; CDR3 protein: CATSRDLGQSRGYEQHF; CDR3 DNA: TGTGCCACCAGCAGAGATCTTGGTCAGTCGAGGGGCTACGAGCAGCACTTC
clone size: NA; J gene: TRBJ2-3; D gene: NA; V gene: TRBV24-1; CDR3 protein: CATSDQGTTGDTQYF; CDR3 DNA: TGTGCCACCAGTGACCAGGGGACAACGGGAGATACGCAGTATTTT
clone size: many; J gene: TRBJ2-5; D gene: TRBD1; V gene: TRBV4-3; CDR3 protein: CASSQEGQVGETQYF; CDR3 DNA: TGCGCCAGCAGCCAAGAGGGACAGGTGGGGGAGACCCAGTACTTC
clone size: NA; J gene: TRBJ2-1; D gene: NA; V gene: TRBV13; CDR3 protein: CASRFRGDGKQFF; CDR3 DNA: TGTGCCAGCAGATTTAGGGGGGACGGGAAGCAGTTCTTC
clone size: NA; J gene: TRBJ1-6; D gene: TRBD1; V gene: TRBV10-2; CDR3 protein: CASSDRKQGRFLDSPLHF; CDR3 DNA: TGCGCCAGCAGTGATCGGAAACAGGGGAGATTCTTGGATTCACCCCTCCACTTT
clone size: many; J gene: TRBJ1-2; D gene: NA; V gene: TRBV19; CDR3 protein: CASSIWTGRRDYGYTF; CDR3 DNA: TGTGCCAGTAGTATTTGGACGGGCAGGAGAGACTATGGCTACACCTTC
clone size: NA; J gene: TRBJ1-2; D gene: TRBD1; V gene: TRBV6-1; CDR3 protein: CASSLGQGRGYTF; CDR3 DNA: TGTGCCAGCAGCTTGGGACAGGGCCGTGGCTACACCTTC
clone size: many; J gene: TRBJ1-5; D gene: TRBD1; V gene: TRBV15; CDR3 protein: CATSEGQSPYSNQPQHF; CDR3 DNA: TGTGCCACCAGCGAGGGACAGAGCCCCTATAGCAATCAGCCCCAGCATTTT
clone size: many; J gene: TRBJ1-3; D gene: NA; V gene: TRBV11-3; CDR3 protein: CASSLASGNTIYF; CDR3 DNA: TGTGCCAGCAGCTTAGCATCTGGAAACACCATATATTTT
clone size: NA; J gene: TRBJ2-3; D gene: NA; V gene: TRBV29-1; CDR3 protein: CSVEGGSDTQYF; CDR3 DNA: TGCAGCGTTGAAGGGGGGTCAGATACGCAGTATTTT
clone size: NA; J gene: TRBJ2-3; D gene: NA; V gene: TRBV25-1; CDR3 protein: CASSEMGTGPADTQYF; CDR3 DNA: TGTGCCAGCAGTGAAATGGGGACTGGACCGGCAGATACGCAGTATTTT
clone size: once; J gene: TRBJ2-7; D gene: NA; V gene: TRBV7-2; CDR3 protein: CASSLASGSGYEQYF; CDR3 DNA: TGTGCCAGCAGCTTAGCGAGCGGGTCTGGCTACGAGCAGTACTTC
clone size: NA; J gene: TRBJ1-6; D gene: NA; V gene: TRBV13; CDR3 protein: CASSPPVAWGNSPLHF; CDR3 DNA: TGTGCCAGCAGCCCACCGGTGGCATGGGGTAATTCACCCCTCCACTTT
clone size: few; J gene: TRBJ1-1; D gene: NA; V gene: TRBV15; CDR3 protein: CATSRVTGTEAFF; CDR3 DNA: TGTGCCACCAGCAGAGTAACAGGGACTGAAGCTTTCTTT
clone size: few; J gene: TRBJ1-4; D gene: NA; V gene: TRBV10-2; CDR3 protein: CASSGQGEKLFF; CDR3 DNA: TGCGCCAGCAGTGGCCAGGGCGAAAAACTGTTTTTT
clone size: NA; J gene: TRBJ2-1; D gene: TRBD2; V gene: TRBV15; CDR3 protein: CATSSAFAGGYNEQFF; CDR3 DNA: TGTGCCACCAGCAGCGCTTTCGCGGGGGGATACAATGAGCAGTTCTTT
clone size: NA; J gene: TRBJ1-6; D gene: TRBD1; V gene: TRBV29-1; CDR3 protein: CSVRGPKEHSPLHF; CDR3 DNA: TGCAGCGTGAGGGGGCCAAAGGAGCATTCACCCCTCCACTTT
clone size: NA; J gene: TRBJ2-5; D gene: NA; V gene: TRBV7-8; CDR3 protein: CASSYQRGSQETQYF; CDR3 DNA: TGTGCCAGCAGCTACCAACGGGGGAGCCAAGAGACCCAGTACTTC
clone size: many; J gene: TRBJ1-5; D gene: NA; V gene: TRBV10-3; CDR3 protein: CAISESTSGFVKPQHF; CDR3 DNA: TGTGCCATCAGTGAGTCTACTTCAGGGTTTGTGAAGCCCCAGCATTTT
clone size: NA; J gene: TRBJ2-6; D gene: NA; V gene: TRBV24-1; CDR3 protein: CATSDHQPDSRSGANVLTF; CDR3 DNA: TGTGCCACCAGTGATCACCAACCAGACAGTCGCTCTGGGGCCAACGTCCTGACTTTC
clone size: NA; J gene: TRBJ2-5; D gene: TRBD2; V gene: TRBV7-2; CDR3 protein: CASRTSGETQYF; CDR3 DNA: TGTGCCAGCAGGACTAGCGGGGAGACCCAGTACTTC
clone size: NA; J gene: TRBJ1-2; D gene: NA; V gene: TRBV29-1; CDR3 protein: CSAASGVSYGYTF; CDR3 DNA: TGCAGCGCCGCCTCAGGAGTATCCTATGGCTACACCTTC
clone size: NA; J gene: TRBJ2-7; D gene: NA; V gene: TRBV7-3; CDR3 protein: CASSPTPLAYYEQYF; CDR3 DNA: TGCGCCAGCAGTCCAACCCCCCTAGCGTACTACGAGCAGTACTTC
clone size: many; J gene: TRBJ2-5; D gene: NA; V gene: TRBV7-8; CDR3 protein: CASSLAGPQETQYF; CDR3 DNA: TGTGCCAGCAGCTTAGCGGGACCCCAAGAGACCCAGTACTTC
clone size: NA; J gene: TRBJ1-1; D gene: NA; V gene: TRBV7-9; CDR3 protein: CASSLVRVAEAFF; CDR3 DNA: TGTGCCAGCAGCTTAGTGCGGGTGGCTGAAGCTTTCTTT
clone size: NA; J gene: TRBJ2-3; D gene: TRBD2; V gene: TRBV9; CDR3 protein: CASSTGLVTDTQYF; CDR3 DNA: TGTGCCAGCAGCACCGGACTAGTCACAGATACGCAGTATTTT
clone size: once; J gene: TRBJ2-3; D gene: TRBD2; V gene: TRBV5-4; CDR3 protein: CASSRAGGPTDTQYF; CDR3 DNA: TGTGCCAGCAGCAGAGCGGGGGGACCCACAGATACGCAGTATTTT
clone size: NA; J gene: TRBJ1-6; D gene: NA; V gene: TRBV9; CDR3 protein: CASSVAGTVNSPLHF; CDR3 DNA: TGTGCCAGCAGCGTAGCCGGGACGGTTAATTCACCCCTCCACTTT
clone size: few; J gene: TRBJ1-5; D gene: NA; V gene: TRBV15; CDR3 protein: CASSGQNVNQPQHF; CDR3 DNA: TGTGCCTCTTCCGGACAGAATGTTAATCAGCCCCAGCATTTT
clone size: NA; J gene: TRBJ2-5; D gene: NA; V gene: TRBV7-9; CDR3 protein: CASSFGYPETQYF; CDR3 DNA: TGTGCCAGCAGCTTTGGGTACCCAGAGACCCAGTACTTC
clone size: NA; J gene: TRBJ2-5; D gene: NA; V gene: TRBV6-5; CDR3 protein: CASSYSRGGRETQYF; CDR3 DNA: TGTGCCAGCAGTTACTCGAGGGGGGGCCGGGAGACCCAGTACTTC
clone size: NA; J gene: TRBJ2-5; D gene: NA; V gene: TRBV2; CDR3 protein: CASSPVTGTQETQYF; CDR3 DNA: TGTGCCAGCAGCCCTGTAACGGGGACCCAAGAGACCCAGTACTTC
clone size: NA; J gene: TRBJ2-3; D gene: NA; V gene: TRBV2; CDR3 protein: CASSIGTTSTDTQYF; CDR3 DNA: TGTGCCAGCAGTATAGGGACAACTAGCACAGATACGCAGTATTTT
clone size: NA; J gene: TRBJ2-1; D gene: TRBD2; V gene: TRBV11-1; CDR3 protein: CASSLSSSGGGNEQFF; CDR3 DNA: TGTGCCAGCAGCTTATCGTCCAGCGGCGGGGGCAATGAGCAGTTCTTC
clone size: many; J gene: TRBJ2-7; D gene: NA; V gene: TRBV4-2; CDR3 protein: CASSQEAEGHYEQYF; CDR3 DNA: TGTGCCAGCAGCCAAGAGGCGGAGGGCCACTACGAGCAGTACTTC
clone size: NA; J gene: TRBJ2-1; D gene: TRBD2; V gene: TRBV7-6; CDR3 protein: CASSYTSGRKTYNEQFF; CDR3 DNA: TGTGCCAGCAGCTATACTAGCGGGAGGAAAACCTACAATGAGCAGTTCTTC
clone size: NA; J gene: TRBJ2-7; D gene: TRBD1; V gene: TRBV24-1; CDR3 protein: CATSDPPTGCREQYF; CDR3 DNA: TGTGCCACCAGTGATCCACCGACAGGGTGTCGCGAGCAGTACTTC